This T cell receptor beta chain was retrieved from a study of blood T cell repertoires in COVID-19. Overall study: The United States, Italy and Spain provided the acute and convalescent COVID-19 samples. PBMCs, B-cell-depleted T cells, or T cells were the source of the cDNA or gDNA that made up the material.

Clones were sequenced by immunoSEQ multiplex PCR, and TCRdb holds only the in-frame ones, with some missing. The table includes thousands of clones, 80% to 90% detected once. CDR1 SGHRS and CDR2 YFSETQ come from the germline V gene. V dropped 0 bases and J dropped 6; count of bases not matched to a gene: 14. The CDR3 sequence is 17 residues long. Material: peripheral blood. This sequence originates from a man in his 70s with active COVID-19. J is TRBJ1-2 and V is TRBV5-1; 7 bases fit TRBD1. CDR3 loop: CASSLVGPDLQGHGYTF. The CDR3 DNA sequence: TGCGCCAGCAGCTTGGTCGGGCCCGACCTACAGGGGCATGGCTACACCTTC.